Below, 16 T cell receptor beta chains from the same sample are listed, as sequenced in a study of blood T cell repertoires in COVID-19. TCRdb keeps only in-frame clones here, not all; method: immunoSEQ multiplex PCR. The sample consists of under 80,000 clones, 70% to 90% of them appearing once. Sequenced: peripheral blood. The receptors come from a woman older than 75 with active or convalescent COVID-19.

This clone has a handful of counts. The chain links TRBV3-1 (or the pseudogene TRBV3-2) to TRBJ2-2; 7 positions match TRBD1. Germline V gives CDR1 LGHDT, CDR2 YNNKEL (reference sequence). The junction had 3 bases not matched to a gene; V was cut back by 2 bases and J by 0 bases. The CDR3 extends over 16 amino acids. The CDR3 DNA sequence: TGTGCCAGCAGCCAAAAAGGGGGCGCGAACACCGGGGAGCTGTTTTTT. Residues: CASSQKGGANTGELFF.

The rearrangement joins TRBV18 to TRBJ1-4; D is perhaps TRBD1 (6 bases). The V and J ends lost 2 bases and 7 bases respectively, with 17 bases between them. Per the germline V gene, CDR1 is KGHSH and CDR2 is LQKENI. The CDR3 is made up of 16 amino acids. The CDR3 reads CASSPIRGTTFEKLFF. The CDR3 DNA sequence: TGTGCCAGCTCACCAATTAGGGGGACTACTTTTGAAAAACTGTTTTTT. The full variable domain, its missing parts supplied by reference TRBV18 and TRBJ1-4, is NAGVMQNPRHLVRRRGQEARLRCSPMKGHSHVYWYRQLPEEGLKFMVYLQKENIIDESGMPKERFSAEFPKEGPSILRIQQVVRGDSAAYFCASSPIRGTTFEKLFFGSGTQLSVL.

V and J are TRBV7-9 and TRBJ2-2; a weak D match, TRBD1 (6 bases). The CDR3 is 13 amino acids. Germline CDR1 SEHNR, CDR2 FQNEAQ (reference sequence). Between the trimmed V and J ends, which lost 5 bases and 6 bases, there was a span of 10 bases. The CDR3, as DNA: TGTGCCAGCAGCCCTTCAGGGGCCGGGGAGCTGTTTTTT. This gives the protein CASSPSGAGELFF.

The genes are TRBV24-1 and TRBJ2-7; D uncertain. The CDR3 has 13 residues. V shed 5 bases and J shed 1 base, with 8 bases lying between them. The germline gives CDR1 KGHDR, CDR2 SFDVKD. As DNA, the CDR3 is TGTGCCACCAGTGTAGCCAGTTCCTACGAGCAGTACTTC. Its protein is CATSVASSYEQYF.

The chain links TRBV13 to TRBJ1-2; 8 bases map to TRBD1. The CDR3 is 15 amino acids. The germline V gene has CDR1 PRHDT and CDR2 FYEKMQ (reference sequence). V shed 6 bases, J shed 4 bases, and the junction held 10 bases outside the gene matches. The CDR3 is CASRETRGLSYGYTF. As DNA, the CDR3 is TGTGCCAGCAGGGAGACCAGGGGGCTAAGCTATGGCTACACCTTC.

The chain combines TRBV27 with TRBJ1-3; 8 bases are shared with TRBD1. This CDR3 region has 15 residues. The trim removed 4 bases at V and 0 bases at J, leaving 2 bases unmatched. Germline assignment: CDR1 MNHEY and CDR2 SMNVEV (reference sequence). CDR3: CASSYRGDSGNTIYF. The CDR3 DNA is TGTGCCAGCAGTTACAGGGGGGACTCTGGAAACACCATATATTTT.

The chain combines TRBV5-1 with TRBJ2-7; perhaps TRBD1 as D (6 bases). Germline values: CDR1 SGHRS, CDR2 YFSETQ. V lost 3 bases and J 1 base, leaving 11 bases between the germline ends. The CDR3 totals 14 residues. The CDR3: CASSSGQPSYEQYF. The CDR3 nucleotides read TGCGCCAGCAGCTCCGGACAGCCTTCCTACGAGCAGTACTTC.

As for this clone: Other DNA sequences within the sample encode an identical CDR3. The CDR3 DNA reads as TGTGCCAGCAGCCAAGGACACAGCTACGAGCAGTACTTC. It translates to CASSQGHSYEQYF. V is TRBV3-1 (or the pseudogene TRBV3-2) and J is TRBJ2-7, with no clear D. The CDR3 extends over 13 amino acids. Trimming took off 1 base at V and 3 bases at J, with 7 bases between the two ends. CDR1 is LGHDT, CDR2 YNNKEL, per germline (reference sequence).

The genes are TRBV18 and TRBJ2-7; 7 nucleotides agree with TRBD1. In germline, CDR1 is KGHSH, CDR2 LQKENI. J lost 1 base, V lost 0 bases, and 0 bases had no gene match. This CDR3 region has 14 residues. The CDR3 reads CASSPPGQSYEQYF. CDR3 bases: TGTGCCAGCTCACCACCGGGACAGTCCTACGAGCAGTACTTC. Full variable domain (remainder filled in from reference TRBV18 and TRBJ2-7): NAGVMQNPRHLVRRRGQEARLRCSPMKGHSHVYWYRQLPEEGLKFMVYLQKENIIDESGMPKERFSAEFPKEGPSILRIQQVVRGDSAAYFCASSPPGQSYEQYFGPGTRLTVT.

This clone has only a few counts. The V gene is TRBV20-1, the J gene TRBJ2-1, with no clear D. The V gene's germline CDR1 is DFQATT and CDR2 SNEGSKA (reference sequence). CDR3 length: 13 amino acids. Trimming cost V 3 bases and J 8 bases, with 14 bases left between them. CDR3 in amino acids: CSASALASYEQFF. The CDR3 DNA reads TGCAGTGCTAGTGCCCTGGCTTCGTATGAGCAGTTCTTC.

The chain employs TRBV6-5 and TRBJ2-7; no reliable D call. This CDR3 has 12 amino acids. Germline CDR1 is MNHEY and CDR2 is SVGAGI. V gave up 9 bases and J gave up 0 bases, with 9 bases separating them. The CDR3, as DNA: TGTGCCAGTTTCACCAGCTCCTACGAGCAGTACTTC. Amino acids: CASFTSSYEQYF.

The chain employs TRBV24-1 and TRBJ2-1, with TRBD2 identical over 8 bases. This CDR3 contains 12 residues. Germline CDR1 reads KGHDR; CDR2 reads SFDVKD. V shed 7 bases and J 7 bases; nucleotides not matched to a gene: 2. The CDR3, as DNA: TGTGCCACCAGGGGACTAGGAAATGAGCAGTTCTTC. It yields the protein CATRGLGNEQFF.

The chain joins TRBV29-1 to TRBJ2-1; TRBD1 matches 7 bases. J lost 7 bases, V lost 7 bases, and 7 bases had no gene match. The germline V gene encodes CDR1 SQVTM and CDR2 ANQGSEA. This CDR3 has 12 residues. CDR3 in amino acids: CSGRQGWNEQFF. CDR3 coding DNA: TGCAGCGGTAGACAGGGATGGAATGAGCAGTTCTTC.

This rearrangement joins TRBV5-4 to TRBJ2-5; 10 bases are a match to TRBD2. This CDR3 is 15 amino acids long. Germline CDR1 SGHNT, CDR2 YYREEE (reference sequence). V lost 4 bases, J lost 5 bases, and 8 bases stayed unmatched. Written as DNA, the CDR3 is TGTGCCAGCAGCCCCGCTAGCGGGAGTATGGAGACCCAGTACTTC. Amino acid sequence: CASSPASGSMETQYF.

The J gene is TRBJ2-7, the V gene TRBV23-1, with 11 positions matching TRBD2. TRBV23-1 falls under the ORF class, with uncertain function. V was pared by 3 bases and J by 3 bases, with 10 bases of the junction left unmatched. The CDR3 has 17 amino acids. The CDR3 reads CASSHLAGGPESYEQYF. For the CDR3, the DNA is TGCGCCAGCAGTCATTTAGCGGGAGGGCCAGAAAGCTACGAGCAGTACTTC.

As DNA, the CDR3 is TGTGCCAGCAGCAAAGAGGACAGCTCCTATAATTCACCCCTCCACTTT. This gives the protein CASSKEDSSYNSPLHF. The chain employs TRBV21-1 and TRBJ1-6; the table names TRBD1, a call not compared with the DNA. TRBV21-1 is noted as a pseudogene. The CDR3 runs 16 residues.